These 15 T cell receptor beta chains originate from one sample sequenced in a study of cytomegalovirus exposure and HLA in healthy donors (dated by TCRdb to 2015 to 2018). The library was generated by the immunoSEQ multiplex PCR assay. The table comes from immuneACCESS by way of TCRdb, which keeps in-frame sequences with V and J called. Part of the clones is missing from these tables; in studies checked, under half for an unresolved V gene and the rest for unknown reasons. This sample is represented by some 170,000 clones; about 82% of them were singletons. The leading ten clones occupy under 2.5% of the sample. The specimen sequenced was PBMCs. These receptor sequences come from a man aged 25-45 years in good health and CMV-seropositive.

This clone has just a few counts. The chain employs TRBV27 and TRBJ1-1; 7 nucleotides line up with TRBD1. CDR1 is MNHEY, CDR2 SMNVEV, per germline (reference sequence). Trimming removed 10 bases from V and 6 bases from J; junction bases left unmatched: 11. CDR3 length: 13 amino acids. Written as DNA, the CDR3 is TGTGCCACCCGATATACAGGGACAGCTGAAGCTTTCTTT. Translation: CATRYTGTAEAFF.

V gene TRBV29-1 combines with J gene TRBJ1-6; D is uncertain. Trimming cost V 6 bases and J 12 bases, with 15 bases left between them. The CDR3 runs to 12 residues. Per the germline V gene, CDR1 is SQVTM and CDR2 is ANQGSEA. The CDR3, as DNA: TGCAGCGTGGTGTCTCGGGAGGGACCCCTCCACTTT. This translates into CSVVSREGPLHF. Drawing the rest from reference TRBV29-1 and TRBJ1-6, the complete variable domain is SAVISQKPSRDICQRGTSLTIQCQVDSQVTMMFWYRQQPGQSLTLIATANQGSEATYESGFVIDKFPISRPNLTFSTLTVSNMSPEDSSIYLCSVVSREGPLHFGNGTRLTVT.

V is TRBV7-9 and J is TRBJ1-2; TRBD1 aligns across 7 bases. Germline CDR1 is SEHNR and CDR2 is FQNEAQ (reference sequence). The CDR3 is 15 residues long. Germline trimming cut 5 bases from V and 8 bases from J; bases unmatched to any gene: 14. This chain's CDR3 is CASSPNLRQGNGYTF. As DNA, the CDR3 is TGTGCCAGCAGCCCGAATTTACGACAGGGTAACGGCTACACCTTC.

The sample holds one count of this clone. The chain carries TRBV5-1 and TRBJ2-3, with 12 bases matching TRBD2. Germline V gene sequence: CDR1 SGHRS, CDR2 YFSETQ. Trimming removed 10 bases from V and 2 bases from J; junction bases left unmatched: 5. The CDR3 covers 14 residues. This CDR3 is CASRLAGATDTQYF. For the CDR3, the DNA is TGCGCCTCACGACTAGCGGGGGCCACAGATACGCAGTATTTT.

The chain combines TRBV16 with TRBJ2-3; TRBD2 matches 8 bases. The germline gives CDR1 KGHSY, CDR2 FQNENV. There are 13 residues in the CDR3. V lost 7 bases to trimming and J lost 5 bases; unmatched junction nucleotides: 5. CDR3 region: CASMRGAGDTQYF. Here the CDR3 DNA reads TGTGCCAGCATGCGGGGGGCCGGAGATACGCAGTATTTT. The full variable domain, completed using reference TRBV16 and TRBJ2-3, is GEEVAQTPKHLVRGEGQKAKLYCAPIKGHSYVFWYQQVLKNEFKFLISFQNENVFDETGMPKERFSAKCLPNSPCSLEIQATKLEDSAVYFCASMRGAGDTQYFGPGTRLTVL.

V and J are TRBV30 and TRBJ1-5; 8 nucleotides agree with TRBD1. V shed 5 bases and J 2 bases; nucleotides not matched to a gene: 20. The CDR3 sequence is 19 residues long. Germline loops: CDR1 GTSNPN, CDR2 SVGIG (reference sequence). CDR3 in DNA: TGTGCCTGGCCTACCACAGGGGGACCCACCACGCATGGCAATCAGCCCCAGCATTTT. As protein: CAWPTTGGPTTHGNQPQHF. Drawing the rest from reference TRBV30 and TRBJ1-5, the complete variable domain is SQTIHQWPATLVQPVGSPLSLECTVEGTSNPNLYWYRQAAGRGLQLLFYSVGIGQISSEVPQNLSASRPQDRQFILSSKKLLLSDSGFYLCAWPTTGGPTTHGNQPQHFGDGTRLSIL.

This chain connects TRBV6-5 to TRBJ2-2; possible D gene TRBD1, 5 bases. The CDR3 length is 15 residues. The germline V gene has CDR1 MNHEY and CDR2 SVGAGI. Trimming left V 3 bases short and J 0 bases short, with 8 bases between. The CDR3 bases are TGTGCCAGCAGTTATGCAGGGACGAACACCGGGGAGCTGTTTTTT. This codes for CASSYAGTNTGELFF.

This chain links TRBV18 with TRBJ1-1; TRBD1 might be the D (6 bases). Germline assignment: CDR1 KGHSH and CDR2 LQKENI. V was cut by 2 bases and J by 5 bases, with 15 bases left in between. The CDR3 runs to 15 residues. The CDR3 DNA sequence: TGTGCCAGCTCACCAGAGCCGGGAGGGGGGACTGAAGCTTTCTTT. Translated, it gives CASSPEPGGGTEAFF.

This clone was observed a handful of times. The chain couples TRBV2 to TRBJ1-6; maybe TRBD1 (5 bases). CDR3 size: 15 residues. Looked up from germline, CDR1 is SNHLY and CDR2 is FYNNEI. Trimming took 5 bases from V and 5 from J, leaving 13 bases between them. The CDR3 loop is CASSTYRSDNSPLHF. The CDR3 DNA is TGTGCCAGCAGTACCTACAGGTCCGATAATTCACCCCTCCACTTT. Looking up the rest from reference TRBV2 and TRBJ1-6 gives the full variable domain: EPEVTQTPSHQVTQMGQEVILRCVPISNHLYFYWYRQILGQKVEFLVSFYNNEISEKSEIFDDQFSVERPDGSNFTLKIRSTKLEDSAMYFCASSTYRSDNSPLHFGNGTRLTVT.

The chain recombines TRBV19 with TRBJ2-7; 8 bases are shared with TRBD1. Germline CDR1 LNHDA, CDR2 SQIVND (reference sequence). V dropped 8 bases and J dropped 8; count of bases not matched to a gene: 11. This CDR3 contains 13 residues. The CDR3 reads CASSSGTGIQQYF. The CDR3 bases are TGTGCCAGTTCCTCCGGGACAGGTATTCAGCAGTACTTC.

The gene calls are TRBV5-6 and TRBJ2-6; perhaps TRBD2 as D (7 bases). V dropped 4 bases and J dropped 2 bases, with 22 bases sitting between them. Germline values: CDR1 SGHDT, CDR2 YYEEEE. The CDR3 runs to 19 residues. Here the CDR3 DNA reads TGTGCCAGCAGCCCTCTGGGGGGGGGCGTACCCCCTGGGGCCAACGTCCTGACTTTC. Its translation: CASSPLGGGVPPGANVLTF. The whole variable domain, filled in from reference TRBV5-6 and TRBJ2-6, reads DAGVTQSPTHLIKTRGQQVTLRCSPKSGHDTVSWYQQALGQGPQFIFQYYEEEERQRGNFPDRFSGHQFPNYSSELNVNALLLGDSALYLCASSPLGGGVPPGANVLTFGAGSRLTVL.

A few counts support this clone. The chain recombines TRBV6-1 with TRBJ2-7, with a possible D match to TRBD1 (5 bases). The V gene's germline CDR1 is MNHNS and CDR2 SASEGT. The CDR3 consists of 15 residues. V lost 1 base, J lost 7 bases, and 17 bases lay in between. CDR3 protein: CASSEVKGPLGEQYF. Here the CDR3 DNA reads TGTGCCAGCAGTGAAGTGAAGGGGCCCCTCGGGGAGCAGTACTTC.

This clone has just a few counts. The genes are TRBV4-3 and TRBJ1-2, with 7 bases matching TRBD1. CDR1 and CDR2 (germline): LGHNA, YSLEER. This CDR3 contains 15 residues. With 1 base clipped from V and 0 bases from J, the junction kept 2 bases outside the gene matches. CDR3 DNA sequence: TGCGCCAGCAGCCAAGGAGGGGGCGCTAACTATGGCTACACCTTC. Its protein product is CASSQGGGANYGYTF.

V gene TRBV4-3 combines with J gene TRBJ1-6; no clear D gene. Trimming removed 1 base from V and 7 bases from J, with 11 bases in between. Germline V CDR1 and CDR2: LGHNA, YSLEER. This CDR3 has 15 amino acids. The CDR3 loop reads CASSQAGVGNSPLHF. In DNA form, the CDR3 reads TGCGCCAGCAGCCAAGCCGGGGTGGGGAATTCACCCCTCCACTTT.

This sequence joins TRBV4-1 and TRBJ1-2, with 9 nucleotides matching TRBD1. Germline V gives CDR1 MGHRA, CDR2 YSYEKL. This CDR3 comprises 16 residues. With 1 base clipped from V and 6 bases from J, the junction kept 9 bases outside the gene matches. CDR3 amino acids: CASSQGLGQGRDGYTF. The CDR3 DNA follows: TGCGCCAGCAGCCAAGGCCTGGGACAGGGTAGGGATGGCTACACCTTC.